Listed here is a single TCR beta chain. Profiling relied on immunoSEQ multiplex PCR, and the TCRdb table lists in-frame clones only, not all of them. This table has hundreds of thousands of clones, around 96% appearing once. Positive CCR7 selection of CD45RO-negative cells yielded the naive CD8 cells, and terminally differentiated effector memory CD45RA+ cells were excluded. The ends lost 5 bases at V and 7 bases at J; junction bases unmatched: 11. This CDR3 region has 15 residues. Germline CDR1 reads PRHDT; CDR2 reads FYEKMQ (reference sequence). The data belong to a study of shared clonotypes between healthy human individuals.

The origin of this receptor is a woman between 25 and 40 years old in good health. Sequencing was performed on naive CD8+ T cells sorted from blood. The rearrangement uses TRBV13 and TRBJ2-1; 7 nucleotides match TRBD2. CDR3 sequence reads: CASSHSRLAKNEQFF. DNA of the CDR3: TGTGCCAGCAGCCATTCGAGACTAGCTAAGAATGAGCAGTTCTTC. Filled out from reference TRBV13 and TRBJ2-1, the complete variable domain reads AAGVIQSPRHLIKEKRETATLKCYPIPRHDTVYWYQQGPGQDPQFLISFYEKMQSDKGSIPDRFSAQQFSDYHSELNMSSLELGDSALYFCASSHSRLAKNEQFFGPGTRLTVL.